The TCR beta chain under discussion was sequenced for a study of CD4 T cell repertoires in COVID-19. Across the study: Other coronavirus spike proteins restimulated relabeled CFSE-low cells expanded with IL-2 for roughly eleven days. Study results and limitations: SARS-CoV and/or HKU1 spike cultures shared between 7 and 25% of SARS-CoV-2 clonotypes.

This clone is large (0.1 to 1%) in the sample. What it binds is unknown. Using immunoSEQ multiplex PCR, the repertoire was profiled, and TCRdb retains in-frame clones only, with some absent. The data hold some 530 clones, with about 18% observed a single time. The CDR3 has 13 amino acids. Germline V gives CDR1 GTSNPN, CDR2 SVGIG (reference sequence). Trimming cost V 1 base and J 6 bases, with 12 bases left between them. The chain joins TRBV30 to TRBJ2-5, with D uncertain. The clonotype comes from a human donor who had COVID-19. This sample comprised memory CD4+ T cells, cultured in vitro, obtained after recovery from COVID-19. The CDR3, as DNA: TGTGCCTGGAGTGGTAACGGCCGGCAGACCCAGTACTTC. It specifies CAWSGNGRQTQYF. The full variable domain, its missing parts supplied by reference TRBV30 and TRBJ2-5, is SQTIHQWPATLVQPVGSPLSLECTVEGTSNPNLYWYRQAAGRGLQLLFYSVGIGQISSEVPQNLSASRPQDRQFILSSKKLLLSDSGFYLCAWSGNGRQTQYFGPGTRLLVL.